Listed here are 3 T cell receptor beta chains from one sample, sequenced in a study of post-analysis software for immune sequencing data. Tagging with unique molecular identifiers was a feature of the TCR beta cDNA libraries. MiXCR was run by TCRdb on the PCR reads, yielding one entry per CDR3 protein. The data contain a few hundred thousand distinct CDR3 sequences, around 40% of them singletons. Study findings and constraints: Patients carried a few TRBV segments more frequently than controls did, and TRBV5-6, TRBV5-1 and TRBV20-1 were among them.

Their specific antigens are unknown. Sequenced input: blood. Receptor source: a girl aged 5-17 years with multiple sclerosis.

The chain carries TRBV29-1 and TRBJ2-6; D not resolved. Germline V gene sequence: CDR1 SQVTM, CDR2 ANQGSEA. The V end was cut by 5 bases, the J end by 1 base, with 3 bases between. The CDR3 has 12 residues. The CDR3 DNA follows: TGCAGCGTTACTTCTGGGGCCAACGTCCTGACTTTC. Protein: CSVTSGANVLTF.

V and J are TRBV12-3 or TRBV12-4 and TRBJ1-2, with 7 bases matching TRBD1. V lost 7 bases, J lost 4 bases, and 6 bases stayed unmatched. The CDR3 is 13 amino acids. The CDR3 loop reads CASNPTGVYGYTF. CDR3 in DNA: TGTGCCAGCAACCCTACAGGGGTCTATGGCTACACCTTC.

CDR3 nucleotide sequence: TGTGCCAGCAGTTTAAACGTGGGTAGGGCAGGGAGAACCTACGAGCAGTACTTC. The encoded protein is CASSLNVGRAGRTYEQYF. This chain uses TRBV28 with TRBJ2-7, with D possibly being TRBD1 or TRBD2 (5 bases each). V dropped 2 bases and J dropped 2 bases, with 22 bases sitting between them. This CDR3 comprises 18 residues. In germline, CDR1 is MDHEN, CDR2 SYDVKM.